A single sample gave rise to the 31 T cell receptor beta chains below, sequenced in a study of identical twins. TCRdb reprocessed the 5' RACE reads with MiXCR, giving one entry per CDR3 protein. The sample includes more than 1.5 million distinct CDR3 sequences, less than 40% of them seen just once. Source material: cord blood. These receptors were collected from a newborn girl in good health.

The chain links TRBV6-2 or TRBV6-3 to TRBJ2-3; 7 bases fit TRBD2. With V trimmed by 7 bases and J by 5 bases, 15 bases remained unmatched. The germline CDR1 and CDR2 sequences are MNHEY and SVGEGT. This CDR3 has 16 residues. CDR3: CASNSSEREKRDTQYF. The CDR3 DNA reads TGTGCCAGCAACTCCTCGGAGCGGGAAAAGCGAGATACGCAGTATTTT.

The V call is TRBV20-1, the J call TRBJ1-2, with D unclear. The V end lost 3 bases, the J end lost 0 bases, and 5 bases lay between the germline ends. This CDR3 is 12 amino acids long. Germline lookup yields CDR1 DFQATT and CDR2 SNEGSKA (reference sequence). CDR3 DNA sequence: TGCAGTGCTAGTGTGACTAACTATGGCTACACCTTC. It yields the protein CSASVTNYGYTF.

This clonotype was detected a few times. V is TRBV24-1 and J is TRBJ2-1; D may be TRBD1 (5 bases). This CDR3 spans 15 amino acids. The germline gives CDR1 KGHDR, CDR2 SFDVKD. V was pared by 5 bases and J by 7 bases, with 17 bases between. The CDR3 protein is CATSAAVAGRNEQFF. CDR3 bases: TGTGCCACCAGTGCCGCTGTGGCAGGGCGAAATGAGCAGTTCTTC.

The gene calls are TRBV11-2 and TRBJ1-1; no definite D call. V shed 1 base and J shed 3 bases, with 12 bases lying between them. Germline assignment: CDR1 SGHAT and CDR2 FQNNGV. The CDR3 has 15 amino acids. The CDR3, as DNA: TGTGCCAGCAGCTTAGGTACCGGGTTTGACACTGAAGCTTTCTTT. It translates to CASSLGTGFDTEAFF. Variable domain in full (rest from reference TRBV11-2 and TRBJ1-1): EAGVAQSPRYKIIEKRQSVAFWCNPISGHATLYWYQQILGQGPKLLIQFQNNGVVDDSQLPKDRFSAERLKGVDSTLKIQPAKLEDSAVYLCASSLGTGFDTEAFFGQGTRLTVV.

The sample holds many counts of this clonotype. CDR3 protein: CSVDTGETGNEQFF. CDR3 DNA sequence: TGCAGCGTTGACACGGGAGAAACCGGCAATGAGCAGTTCTTC. V and J are TRBV29-1 and TRBJ2-1; D possibly corresponds to TRBD2 (6 bases). CDR1 SQVTM and CDR2 ANQGSEA come from the germline V gene. Trimming stripped 3 bases from V and 6 bases from J, with 15 bases between. The CDR3 consists of 14 residues.

The chain is built from TRBV5-6 and TRBJ2-3, with TRBD2 matching over 8 bases. There are 16 residues in the CDR3. V lost 5 bases to trimming and J lost 2 bases; unmatched junction nucleotides: 10. Germline V gives CDR1 SGHDT, CDR2 YYEEEE. The CDR3 sequence: CASRVSGAPLTDTQYF. The CDR3 region has the DNA TGTGCCAGCAGAGTTAGCGGGGCTCCCCTCACAGATACGCAGTATTTT.

This clonotype has only a few counts. The rearrangement links TRBV2 to TRBJ2-3, with D maybe TRBD1 (6 bases). This CDR3 spans 13 amino acids. The V gene's germline CDR1 is SNHLY and CDR2 FYNNEI. V was shortened by 4 bases and J by 14 bases, with 19 bases between the two germline ends. CDR3 sequence reads: CASSVIPVQGAYF. Written as DNA, the CDR3 is TGTGCCAGCAGTGTGATCCCGGTACAGGGAGCGTATTTT.

This chain uses TRBV2 with TRBJ2-7; 10 bases agree with TRBD2. Germline V gene data show CDR1 as SNHLY and CDR2 as FYNNEI. The junction had 9 bases not matched to a gene; V was cut back by 8 bases and J by 5 bases. The CDR3 length is 14 residues. The CDR3 nucleotides read TGTGCCAGCCTTAACCTAGCGGGAGCTAACGAGCAGTACTTC. This gives the protein CASLNLAGANEQYF. Supplemented by reference TRBV2 and TRBJ2-7, the full variable domain reads EPEVTQTPSHQVTQMGQEVILRCVPISNHLYFYWYRQILGQKVEFLVSFYNNEISEKSEIFDDQFSVERPDGSNFTLKIRSTKLEDSAMYFCASLNLAGANEQYFGPGTRLTVT.

The chain is built from TRBV2 and TRBJ2-3, with TRBD1 matching 9 bases. With V trimmed by 4 bases and J by 7 bases, 18 bases remained unmatched. Germline V lookup: CDR1 SNHLY, CDR2 FYNNEI. CDR3 length equals 18 residues. The CDR3 nucleotides read TGTGCCAGCAGTGCCCGGACAGGGGTTGATCGAGCTCTCTATACGCAGTATTTT. It codes for CASSARTGVDRALYTQYF.

This chain links TRBV28 with TRBJ2-2; no definite D call. This CDR3 has 13 amino acids. V lost 5 bases and J 6 bases, leaving 10 bases between the germline ends. CDR1 and CDR2 from the germline V gene are MDHEN and SYDVKM. The CDR3 bases are TGTGCCAGCAGTCCGAAGGTTCCCGGGGAGCTGTTTTTT. It is translated as CASSPKVPGELFF.

This chain links TRBV28 with TRBJ2-1, with D tentatively TRBD1 (6 bases). Trimming stripped 6 bases from V and 6 bases from J, with 12 bases between. The CDR3 consists of 13 residues. The V gene's germline CDR1 is MDHEN and CDR2 SYDVKM. The CDR3 loop is CASSPYRANEQFF. CDR3 DNA sequence: TGTGCCAGCAGCCCTTACAGGGCCAATGAGCAGTTCTTC. Filled out from reference TRBV28 and TRBJ2-1, the complete variable domain reads DVKVTQSSRYLVKRTGEKVFLECVQDMDHENMFWYRQDPGLGLRLIYFSYDVKMKEKGDIPEGYSVSREKKERFSLILESASTNQTSMYLCASSPYRANEQFFGPGTRLTVL.

This chain links TRBV18 with TRBJ2-5, with TRBD2 matching over 7 bases. Germline values: CDR1 KGHSH, CDR2 LQKENI. Unmatched junction bases numbered 10, after V lost 2 bases and J lost 4 bases. This CDR3 has 16 amino acids. CDR3 protein: CASSPTARSGVETQYF. CDR3 in DNA: TGTGCCAGCTCACCAACCGCGCGCAGCGGGGTAGAGACCCAGTACTTC. The full variable domain, its missing parts supplied by reference TRBV18 and TRBJ2-5, is NAGVMQNPRHLVRRRGQEARLRCSPMKGHSHVYWYRQLPEEGLKFMVYLQKENIIDESGMPKERFSAEFPKEGPSILRIQQVVRGDSAAYFCASSPTARSGVETQYFGPGTRLLVL.

The chain joins TRBV4-1 to TRBJ2-2; D call uncertain. Germline V gene data show CDR1 as MGHRA and CDR2 as YSYEKL. The CDR3 is 15 residues long. V lost 0 bases and J lost 8, with 13 bases in between. The CDR3 coding sequence is TGCGCCAGCAGCCAAGATTTAGGGCCGTCGGGGGAGCTGTTTTTT. This encodes CASSQDLGPSGELFF.

This clonotype was observed a handful of times. The rearrangement links TRBV2 to TRBJ1-6; 12 positions match TRBD1. Germline CDR1 and CDR2: SNHLY and FYNNEI. The CDR3 spans 16 residues. V dropped 4 bases and J dropped 6; count of bases not matched to a gene: 4. CDR3 sequence: CASSVRDRGRNSPLHF. CDR3 nucleotides: TGTGCCAGCAGTGTACGGGACAGGGGGCGTAATTCACCCCTCCACTTT.

This clonotype has only a few counts. The V call is TRBV5-1, the J call TRBJ2-1; maybe TRBD2 (5 bases). The J call may be faulty, since TRBJ2-7 better matches the DNA end. The CDR3 length is 13 residues. CDR1 is SGHRS and CDR2 is YFSETQ in the germline V gene. The CDR3 here is CASSLTIYNEQYF. Written as DNA, the CDR3 is TGCGCCAGCAGCCTGACTATCTACAATGAGCAGTACTTC.

The V and J genes are TRBV27 and TRBJ1-6; 9 nucleotides line up with TRBD1. Trimming at V came to 1 base and at J to 2 bases, leaving 3 bases not matched to a gene. The CDR3 contains 17 residues. Per germline, CDR1 MNHEY and CDR2 SMNVEV (reference sequence). The CDR3 coding sequence is TGTGCCAGCAGTTTATTTGGGACAGGGACCTATAATTCACCCCTCCACTTT. This translates into CASSLFGTGTYNSPLHF.

This chain connects TRBV19 to TRBJ1-5, with D possibly TRBD1 on 5 matching bases. CDR1 LNHDA and CDR2 SQIVND come from the germline V gene (reference sequence). Trimming pared 7 bases from V and 0 bases from J, leaving 7 bases between. The CDR3 has 13 residues. Here the CDR3 DNA reads TGTGCCAGTAAGGGGCATAGCAATCAGCCCCAGCATTTT. This encodes CASKGHSNQPQHF.

This chain joins TRBV7-9 and TRBJ1-1; 7 nucleotides align to TRBD1. Germline loops: CDR1 SEHNR, CDR2 FQNEAQ (reference sequence). This CDR3 has 16 amino acids. V lost 1 base, J lost 4 bases, and 9 bases stayed unmatched. The CDR3 here is CASSLVGRGQVTEAFF. Here the CDR3 DNA reads TGTGCCAGCAGCTTAGTTGGGAGGGGGCAGGTCACTGAAGCTTTCTTT.

The genes are TRBV19 and TRBJ2-1, with D perhaps given as TRBD1 or TRBD2 (5 bases each). Germline CDR1 LNHDA, CDR2 SQIVND (reference sequence). The CDR3 consists of 14 residues. Trimming shortened V by 3 bases and J by 6 bases, and 12 bases separated the two germline ends. CDR3 nucleotides: TGTGCCAGTAGTATCAGGGACGTAGGCAATGAGCAGTTCTTC. Translating gives CASSIRDVGNEQFF.

There are a few counts of this clonotype. This chain joins TRBV27 and TRBJ2-7, with D possibly TRBD1 on 6 matching bases. The V and J ends lost 11 bases and 6 bases respectively, with 26 bases between them. The length of the CDR3 is 15 residues. The V gene's germline CDR1 is MNHEY and CDR2 SMNVEV (reference sequence). As DNA, the CDR3 is TGTGCCCGCGTGGGGGCAACAGGGCCCCAGGGCGAGCAGTACTTC. This encodes CARVGATGPQGEQYF.

This chain links TRBV4-1 with TRBJ2-2; a possible D gene is TRBD2 (6 bases). The CDR3 runs to 15 residues. CDR1 and CDR2 (germline): MGHRA, YSYEKL. Trimming cost V 4 bases and J 2 bases, with 11 bases left between them. In nucleotides, the CDR3 is TGCGCCAGCAGCCTGAATAGCGGTAACACCGGGGAGCTGTTTTTT. Amino acid sequence: CASSLNSGNTGELFF.

This clonotype was recorded many times. This sequence joins TRBV7-2 and TRBJ2-4; D unresolved. V was trimmed by 1 base and J by 6 bases, leaving 10 bases between them. The CDR3 has 14 amino acids. The germline CDR1 and CDR2 sequences are SGHTA and FQGNSA. The CDR3 is CASSLEWATNIQYF. Written as DNA, the CDR3 is TGTGCCAGCAGCTTAGAATGGGCTACAAACATTCAGTACTTC.

This clonotype was counted a few times. The rearrangement joins TRBV2 to TRBJ2-3; possible D gene TRBD1, 7 bases. Trimming pared 5 bases from V and 3 bases from J, leaving 15 bases between. The germline V gene encodes CDR1 SNHLY and CDR2 FYNNEI. The CDR3 is 15 amino acids. CDR3 protein: CASSRGPGETDTQYF. Written as DNA, the CDR3 is TGTGCCAGCAGTAGGGGGCCGGGAGAGACAGATACGCAGTATTTT.

The V gene is TRBV20-1, the J gene TRBJ2-7; D is ambiguous. V gave up 4 bases and J gave up 0 bases, with 10 bases separating them. CDR1 is DFQATT and CDR2 is SNEGSKA in the germline V gene (reference sequence). This CDR3 is 13 amino acids long. The CDR3 DNA reads as TGCAGTGCTAACCCAGAGCTCTCCTACGAGCAGTACTTC. As protein: CSANPELSYEQYF.

This clonotype was seen only a few times. The rearrangement joins TRBV11-2 to TRBJ2-3, with a weak D call TRBD2 (5 bases). Trimming stripped 3 bases from V and 8 bases from J, with 9 bases between. The CDR3 covers 12 residues. Germline CDR1 and CDR2: SGHAT and FQNNGV. The CDR3 region has the DNA TGTGCCAGCAGCTTTGGGGAGTCTACGCAGTATTTT. It is translated as CASSFGESTQYF.

The chain recombines TRBV3-1 with TRBJ2-7; TRBD2 matches 7 bases. This CDR3 region has 15 residues. CDR1 LGHDT and CDR2 YNNKEL come from the germline V gene (reference sequence). V shed 2 bases and J 2 bases; nucleotides not matched to a gene: 6. The DNA of the CDR3 is TGTGCCAGCAGCCAACAGACTAGCCCTGCCTACGAGCAGTACTTC. It yields the protein CASSQQTSPAYEQYF.

This clonotype was picked up a small number of times. The chain uses TRBV20-1 and TRBJ2-7; tentatively, D is TRBD2 (6 bases). V lost 3 bases, J lost 7 bases, and 16 bases lay in between. CDR3 length: 13 residues. Per germline, CDR1 DFQATT and CDR2 SNEGSKA (reference sequence). CDR3 bases: TGCAGTGCTAGGCGGACTACTACTACGGAGCAGTACTTC. Its protein product is CSARRTTTTEQYF.

The rearrangement joins TRBV12-3 or TRBV12-4 to TRBJ2-3; TRBD1 is a possible D gene (6 bases). The CDR3 is 16 residues long. V lost 3 bases, J lost 2 bases, and 15 bases lay in between. This CDR3 reads CASSFGPTGYTDTQYF. For the CDR3, the DNA is TGTGCCAGCAGTTTTGGGCCGACAGGTTACACAGATACGCAGTATTTT.

This chain uses TRBV2 with TRBJ2-2; no reliable D call. The germline V gene has CDR1 SNHLY and CDR2 FYNNEI. Trimming took 8 bases from V and 7 from J, leaving 11 bases between them. The CDR3 covers 12 residues. CDR3: CASDKVGGELFF. The CDR3 bases are TGTGCCAGCGACAAGGTGGGCGGGGAGCTGTTTTTT.

The chain uses TRBV20-1 and TRBJ2-1; TRBD2 aligns across 12 bases. The CDR3 spans 22 residues. Germline V CDR1 and CDR2: DFQATT, SNEGSKA (reference sequence). After removal of 6 bases from V and 2 bases from J, the junction contained 26 bases not matched to a gene. The DNA of the CDR3 is TGCAGTGCAAAATCGTACTGGGCATTGGCTAGCGGGAGGGCCGGTACCTACAATGAGCAGTTCTTC. Translating gives CSAKSYWALASGRAGTYNEQFF.

V and J are TRBV6-2 or TRBV6-3 and TRBJ2-1; the match to TRBD1 covers 8 bases. The junction had 17 bases not matched to a gene; V was cut back by 8 bases and J by 5 bases. The CDR3 runs 17 residues. Germline CDR1 is MNHEY and CDR2 is SVGEGT. This CDR3 reads CASGRFGTGHGDNEQFF. As DNA, the CDR3 is TGTGCCAGCGGCCGATTCGGGACAGGCCATGGGGACAATGAGCAGTTCTTC.